Below are 23 T cell receptor beta chains sequenced from a single sample in a study of T-cell reconstitution after alpha-beta-depleted transplantation in children (dated by TCRdb to about 2016). Read against the paper, the sample's treatment or condition label means: allogeneic hematopoietic cell transplantation with graft depleted of TCRalphabeta T cells and CD19 B cells. Preparation of the library involved PCR. The sample was run on an Illumina HiSeq 2500. To normalize quantification of the TCRbeta repertoire, the TCR libraries were built with molecular barcoding that relied on unique molecular identifiers. TCRdb passed the public sequencing reads through fastp at Q25 and MiXCR, retaining productive beta sequences. Merged by CDR3 protein, the rows form single entries marked with the most common genes and DNA. The sample contains about 460,000 distinct CDR3 sequences, roughly a tenth of them found a single time. The ten largest clones take up 2% of the sample.

Here the sequenced sample was PBMCs, taken before TCRalphabeta/CD19-depleted stem cell transplant. All receptors derive from a child aged 2 to 10 with inherited bone marrow failure, due to receive a stem cell transplant.

The rearrangement joins TRBV9 to TRBJ2-6; perhaps TRBD2 as D (6 bases). The CDR3 length is 16 residues. The germline gives CDR1 SGDLS, CDR2 YYNGEE. V was cut by 2 bases and J by 0 bases, with 9 bases left in between. CDR3: CASSVGGPSGANVLTF. As DNA, the CDR3 is TGTGCCAGCAGCGTCGGGGGTCCCTCTGGGGCCAACGTCCTGACTTTC.

V is TRBV3-1 and J is TRBJ2-4; the match to TRBD1 covers 7 bases. V trimming: 5 bases; J trimming: 8 bases; junction bases outside the gene matches: 9. Germline V gene sequence: CDR1 LGHDT, CDR2 YNNKEL (reference sequence). The CDR3 is 14 residues long. In nucleotides, the CDR3 is TGTGCCAGCAGCTTCCGGGACAGTAATGACATTCAGTACTTC. Its translation: CASSFRDSNDIQYF.

The V gene is TRBV20-1, the J gene TRBJ2-7, with D perhaps TRBD1 (6 bases). V shed 6 bases and J shed 0 bases, with 15 bases lying between them. This CDR3 contains 14 residues. Germline V gene sequence: CDR1 DFQATT, CDR2 SNEGSKA (reference sequence). CDR3 amino acids: CSAMGRGHSYEQYF. The CDR3 nucleotides are TGCAGTGCGATGGGCAGGGGCCACTCCTACGAGCAGTACTTC.

This clonotype was detected many times. The chain joins TRBV6-5 to TRBJ2-6; D ambiguous. V was cut by 5 bases and J by 0 bases, with 14 bases left in between. In germline, CDR1 is MNHEY, CDR2 SVGAGI. The CDR3 extends over 17 amino acids. DNA for the CDR3: TGTGCCAGCAGTCCCCGCCTGATCTCCTCTGGGGCCAACGTCCTGACTTTC. This codes for CASSPRLISSGANVLTF.

At least ten counts were recorded for this clonotype. The V and J genes are TRBV5-5 and TRBJ2-7; D possibly corresponds to TRBD2 (6 bases). This CDR3 region has 16 residues. Per the germline V gene, CDR1 is SGHKS and CDR2 is YYEKEE (reference sequence). V lost 4 bases and J 0 bases, leaving 17 bases between the germline ends. CDR3 sequence reads: CASSLTPGLTSYEQYF. The CDR3 DNA reads as TGTGCCAGCAGCCTTACCCCGGGACTTACCTCCTACGAGCAGTACTTC.

This clonotype was counted many times. The chain carries TRBV4-1 and TRBJ2-2; TRBD2 aligns across 7 bases. With V trimmed by 1 base and J by 1 base, 9 bases remained unmatched. The CDR3 runs 18 residues. Germline assignment: CDR1 MGHRA and CDR2 YSYEKL. CDR3: CASSQVWLAEWNTGELFF. As DNA, the CDR3 is TGCGCCAGCAGCCAAGTTTGGCTAGCGGAATGGAACACCGGGGAGCTGTTTTTT.

This clonotype has a count of ten or more. The chain links TRBV4-3 to TRBJ1-4, with D possibly being TRBD1 (5 bases). Germline V gene sequence: CDR1 LGHNA, CDR2 YSLEER. This CDR3 spans 16 amino acids. V lost 0 bases and J lost 8, with 16 bases in between. The CDR3 sequence: CASSQDWRGTGEKLFF. As DNA, the CDR3 is TGCGCCAGCAGCCAAGATTGGCGGGGGACCGGGGAAAAACTGTTTTTT.

The chain joins TRBV6-5 to TRBJ2-2; D gene unclear. Trimming stripped 2 bases from V and 7 bases from J, with 5 bases between. The germline gives CDR1 MNHEY, CDR2 SVGAGI. This CDR3 region has 12 residues. Written as DNA, the CDR3 is TGTGCCAGCAGTTACCGTCTCGGGGAGCTGTTTTTT. It yields the protein CASSYRLGELFF.

The chain employs TRBV20-1 and TRBJ2-3, with D perhaps TRBD2 (6 bases). Trimming pared 3 bases from V and 3 bases from J, leaving 16 bases between. The germline gives CDR1 DFQATT, CDR2 SNEGSKA (reference sequence). This CDR3 comprises 15 residues. CDR3 sequence: CSASGMASVTDTQYF. The CDR3, as DNA: TGCAGTGCTAGTGGAATGGCTAGCGTGACAGATACGCAGTATTTT.

This CDR3 is CASSWTSSEQFF. In nucleotides, the CDR3 is TGTGCCAGCAGTTGGACTTCGTCTGAGCAGTTCTTC. The chain has TRBV12-3 or TRBV12-4 and TRBJ2-1; D is perhaps TRBD2 (5 bases). Trimming cost V 4 bases and J 9 bases, with 10 bases left between them. This CDR3 contains 12 residues.

In this sample, this clonotype turned up many times. The V call is TRBV28, the J call TRBJ1-5; a weak D match, TRBD1 (6 bases). The V end lost 5 bases, the J end lost 3 bases, and 11 bases lay between the germline ends. The germline V gene encodes CDR1 MDHEN and CDR2 SYDVKM. CDR3 length equals 14 residues. The CDR3 sequence: CASSGRGFNQPQHF. The CDR3 nucleotides are TGTGCCAGCAGTGGGAGGGGGTTCAATCAGCCCCAGCATTTT.

This chain joins TRBV7-8 and TRBJ1-5; D gene unclear. V dropped 0 bases and J dropped 4 bases, with 13 bases sitting between them. The length of the CDR3 is 16 residues. CDR1 and CDR2 from the germline V gene are SGHVS and FQNEAQ. The CDR3 region is CASSLAYGLPNQPQHF. The CDR3 DNA sequence: TGTGCCAGCAGCTTAGCGTATGGGCTGCCAAATCAGCCCCAGCATTTT.

This clonotype occurred many times. The chain employs TRBV29-1 and TRBJ2-5; D not certain. The CDR3 covers 12 residues. Trimming took 4 bases from V and 6 from J, leaving 12 bases between them. Germline CDR1 is SQVTM and CDR2 is ANQGSEA. CDR3 in amino acids: CSVVLPNQTQYF. CDR3 nucleotide sequence: TGCAGCGTTGTTCTCCCGAACCAGACCCAGTACTTC.

The sample holds one count of this clonotype. The chain uses TRBV6-4 and TRBJ2-7; 10 bases are a match to TRBD1. Germline CDR1 MRHNA, CDR2 SNTAGT. The V and J ends lost 5 bases and 3 bases, in that order; junction bases with no gene match: 4. The CDR3 is 14 residues long. CDR3 protein: CASSNGQGGYEQYF. DNA of the CDR3: TGTGCCAGCAGTAACGGACAGGGGGGCTACGAGCAGTACTTC.

This clonotype has ten or more counts. The V call is TRBV27, the J call TRBJ2-1; D gene ambiguous. Trimming left V 1 base short and J 6 bases short, with 10 bases between. Germline V gene sequence: CDR1 MNHEY, CDR2 SMNVEV (reference sequence). CDR3 size: 14 residues. CDR3 sequence: CASSLFGTINEQFF. CDR3 DNA sequence: TGTGCCAGCAGTTTATTTGGAACCATCAATGAGCAGTTCTTC.

A few counts support this clonotype. The chain recombines TRBV7-9 with TRBJ1-1; D possibly corresponds to TRBD1 (5 bases). Germline assignment: CDR1 SEHNR and CDR2 FQNEAQ (reference sequence). Between the trimmed V and J ends, which lost 2 bases and 3 bases, there was a span of 16 bases. The CDR3 extends over 16 amino acids. CDR3 nucleotide sequence: TGTGCCAGCAGCTTATTCCGGGGGGGGAAGGACACTGAAGCTTTCTTT. Its translation is CASSLFRGGKDTEAFF. The variable domain in full, completed from reference TRBV7-9 and TRBJ1-1, reads DTGVSQNPRHKITKRGQNVTFRCDPISEHNRLYWYRQTLGQGPEFLTYFQNEAQLEKSRLLSDRFSAERPKGSFSTLEIQRTEQGDSAMYLCASSLFRGGKDTEAFFGQGTRLTVV.

This clonotype appeared many times. V gene TRBV5-1 combines with J gene TRBJ2-7, with 7 bases lining up with TRBD1. The CDR3 totals 16 residues. Germline CDR1 SGHRS, CDR2 YFSETQ. V was clipped by 1 base and J by 9 bases; unmatched bases: 16. In DNA form, the CDR3 reads TGCGCCAGCAGCTTGAATTCCGGGACAGCCCTGGGTCGGCAGTACTTC. This translates into CASSLNSGTALGRQYF.

In this sample, this clonotype turned up many times. The chain combines TRBV7-2 with TRBJ2-6, with D possibly being TRBD2 (5 bases). The CDR3 runs to 17 residues. Germline CDR1 reads SGHTA; CDR2 reads FQGNSA. Trimming left V 0 bases short and J 0 bases short, with 9 bases between. The CDR3 loop is CASSLASGISGANVLTF. The CDR3 region has the DNA TGTGCCAGCAGCTTAGCGTCCGGGATCTCTGGGGCCAACGTCCTGACTTTC.

The chain joins TRBV5-1 to TRBJ2-1; TRBD2 agrees at 10 bases. CDR1 and CDR2 (germline): SGHRS, YFSETQ. The CDR3 contains 14 residues. V lost 4 bases to trimming and J lost 8 bases; unmatched junction nucleotides: 6. The CDR3 nucleotides are TGCGCCAGCAGCGGTAGCGGGAGGTACTATGAGCAGTTCTTC. Translation: CASSGSGRYYEQFF. Full variable domain (rest looked up from reference TRBV5-1 and TRBJ2-1): KAGVTQTPRYLIKTRGQQVTLSCSPISGHRSVSWYQQTPGQGLQFLFEYFSETQRNKGNFPGRFSGRQFSNSRSEMNVSTLELGDSALYLCASSGSGRYYEQFFGPGTRLTVL.

This clonotype came up many times. The chain joins TRBV28 to TRBJ2-3; D remains unclear. CDR1 is MDHEN and CDR2 is SYDVKM in the germline V gene. V shed 8 bases and J shed 0 bases, with 12 bases lying between them. This CDR3 is 14 amino acids long. The CDR3 loop reads CASAKSTSTDTQYF. The CDR3 DNA is TGTGCCAGCGCGAAATCGACTAGCACAGATACGCAGTATTTT.

In this sample, this clonotype turned up many times. This rearrangement joins TRBV7-9 to TRBJ2-1; 7 nucleotides line up with TRBD2. Germline V gene sequence: CDR1 SEHNR, CDR2 FQNEAQ (reference sequence). The CDR3 spans 15 residues. J lost 6 bases, V lost 1 base, and 6 bases had no gene match. The CDR3 spells CASSLVAGVSNEQFF. The CDR3 region has the DNA TGTGCCAGCAGCTTAGTTGCGGGAGTCAGCAATGAGCAGTTCTTC.

This clonotype has ten or more counts. This chain joins TRBV10-3 and TRBJ1-1, with no clear D. Trimming pared 5 bases from V and 0 bases from J, leaving 10 bases between. Germline CDR1 is ENHRY and CDR2 is SYGVKD. This CDR3 has 14 amino acids. The CDR3 is CAISSSILNTEAFF. The CDR3 nucleotides are TGTGCCATCAGTTCCAGCATCCTGAACACTGAAGCTTTCTTT.

J is TRBJ2-7 and V is TRBV19, with no clear D. Trimming removed 3 bases from V and 0 bases from J, with 9 bases in between. In germline, CDR1 is LNHDA, CDR2 SQIVND (reference sequence). CDR3 length equals 14 residues. The CDR3 coding sequence is TGTGCCAGTAGTATGTCATCCACCTCCTACGAGCAGTACTTC. It specifies CASSMSSTSYEQYF.